Listed below are T cell receptor beta chains from one sample, sequenced in a study of shared clonotypes between healthy human individuals. Measured with immunoSEQ multiplex PCR; TCRdb has only the in-frame clones, and not every one. Of some 2,100,000 clones listed, 93% are singletons. The specimen sequenced was naive CD8+ T cells from PBMCs. The receptor source for this set is a young man in good health. Some clones in this sample may be carry-over from other donors' samples. CDR3s leave out the opening cysteine and the closing phenylalanine or tryptophan. D genes are given only for firm matches.

>TRBD1|TRBV4-1|TRBJ1-5|12
ASSQGRGHQPQH
>NA|TRBV27|TRBJ2-7|14
ASSPAAGTYFYEQY
>NA|TRBV27|TRBJ1-2|12
ASSLTGTFYGYT
>TRBD1|TRBV7-9|TRBJ1-5|15
ASSSGQGLHSNQPQH
>TRBD1|TRBV28|TRBJ1-1|13
ASSWGRGLNTEAF
>NA|TRBV6-6|TRBJ2-3|13
ASSYVGQGIDTQY
>TRBD2|TRBV28|TRBJ2-7|12
ASSFGGRTYEQY
>NA|TRBV4-1|TRBJ1-2|11
ASSLRINYGYT
>NA|TRBV14|TRBJ2-3|11
ASRRDGADTQY
>NA|TRBV29-1|TRBJ2-7|11
SVEEGQTYEQY
>TRBD1|TRBV5-4|TRBJ2-2|14
ASSLEGQGLTGELF
>NA|TRBV2|TRBJ2-7|12
ASSEGSQLYEQY
>NA|TRBV7-9|TRBJ1-2|13
ASSLDSPLNYGYT
>NA|TRBV27|TRBJ2-7|12
ASSFGARGYEQY
>NA|TRBV29-1|TRBJ2-1|13
SAELGGPSYNEQF
>NA|TRBV10-3|TRBJ2-7|13
AISGAVYPLYEQY
>NA|TRBV27|TRBJ2-6|16
ASSPTLPGSSGANVLT
>NA|TRBV28|TRBJ2-6|13
ASSPMGTGANVLT
>NA|TRBV4-1|TRBJ2-7|11
ASSQEGTYEQY
>NA|TRBV9|TRBJ1-1|13
ASSANQGANTEAF
>NA|TRBV7-9|TRBJ1-1|12
ASSLVKGSTEAF
>NA|TRBV11-2|TRBJ2-1|10
ASSLGLNEQF
>NA|TRBV1|TRBJ2-7|15
TSSQNRWRASPYEQY